A single sample gave rise to the 22 T cell receptor beta chains below, sequenced in a study of cytomegalovirus exposure and HLA in healthy donors. PCR employed 60 Vbeta and 13 Jbeta primers. Assay used: immunoSEQ multiplex PCR; TCRdb lists only in-frame clones, some missing. Altogether about 150,000 clones are present, around 82% being singletons, with the ten largest covering 5.6%. Material: PBMCs. The receptors come from a woman aged 40 to 55 in good health and CMV-seropositive.

The CDR3 here is CSVGGVTGETGELFF. CDR3 nucleotide sequence: TGCAGCGTTGGTGGGGTGACAGGGGAAACCGGGGAGCTGTTTTTT. The chain recombines TRBV29-1 with TRBJ2-2, with 8 positions matching TRBD1. This CDR3 spans 15 amino acids. Germline CDR1 SQVTM, CDR2 ANQGSEA. With 4 bases clipped from V and 5 bases from J, the junction kept 9 bases outside the gene matches.

The genes are TRBV4-1 and TRBJ2-3; weak D call: TRBD2 (6 bases). This CDR3 comprises 14 residues. Trimming left V 3 bases short and J 0 bases short, with 7 bases between. Looked up from germline, CDR1 is MGHRA and CDR2 is YSYEKL. CDR3 bases: TGCGCCAGCAGCCACAGCGGGAGCACAGATACGCAGTATTTT. Protein: CASSHSGSTDTQYF.

The chain couples TRBV19 to TRBJ2-5; 15 nucleotides align to TRBD2. The CDR3 contains 15 residues. Germline-derived CDR1 and CDR2 are LNHDA and SQIVND (reference sequence). After removal of 4 bases from V and 7 bases from J, the junction contained 4 bases not matched to a gene. The CDR3 coding sequence is TGTGCCAGTAGTACGGGACTAGCGGGAGGCGGGACCCAGTACTTC. It encodes CASSTGLAGGGTQYF.

The chain is built from TRBV2 and TRBJ2-7, with 9 bases fitting TRBD1. J was trimmed by 1 base and V by 5 bases; bases with no gene match: 3. CDR1 is SNHLY and CDR2 is FYNNEI in the germline V gene. This CDR3 spans 14 amino acids. CDR3 loop: CASSRDRVSYEQYF. The CDR3 nucleotides read TGTGCCAGCAGTAGGGACAGGGTTTCCTACGAGCAGTACTTC.

This clone was detected only once. The chain carries TRBV27 and TRBJ2-1; 9 positions match TRBD2. V was pared by 5 bases and J by 0 bases, with 5 bases of the junction left unmatched. CDR3 size: 16 residues. CDR1 and CDR2 (germline): MNHEY, SMNVEV (reference sequence). The CDR3 DNA follows: TGTGCCAGCAGTGGGGGTAGCGGGAGCTCCTACAATGAGCAGTTCTTC. It codes for CASSGGSGSSYNEQFF.

The chain joins TRBV25-1 to TRBJ2-1; 7 bases match TRBD2. V trimming: 2 bases; J trimming: 0 bases; junction bases outside the gene matches: 4. Per germline, CDR1 MGHDK and CDR2 SYGVNS. The CDR3 consists of 16 residues. The CDR3 loop is CASSETSAGSYNEQFF. DNA for the CDR3: TGTGCCAGCAGTGAAACTAGCGCCGGCTCCTACAATGAGCAGTTCTTC. The complete variable domain, with remaining parts taken from reference TRBV25-1 and TRBJ2-1, reads EADIYQTPRYLVIGTGKKITLECSQTMGHDKMYWYQQDPGMELHLIHYSYGVNSTEKGDLSSESTVSRIRTEHFPLTLESARPSHTSQYLCASSETSAGSYNEQFFGPGTRLTVL.

The J gene is TRBJ2-1, the V gene TRBV19; a weak D match, TRBD2 (7 bases). The CDR3 spans 12 residues. Per germline, CDR1 LNHDA and CDR2 SQIVND (reference sequence). V was cut by 7 bases and J by 7 bases, with 11 bases left in between. The DNA for the CDR3 is TGTGCCAGTAAGCGGGACACAAATGAGCAGTTCTTC. Its protein is CASKRDTNEQFF.

The gene calls are TRBV29-1 and TRBJ2-1, with TRBD2 matching 13 bases. Germline loops: CDR1 SQVTM, CDR2 ANQGSEA. The CDR3 is 16 amino acids. The junction had 6 bases not matched to a gene; V was cut back by 5 bases and J by 2 bases. The CDR3 reads CSVRTSGRVTYNEQFF. CDR3 coding DNA: TGCAGCGTTCGGACTAGCGGGAGAGTAACCTACAATGAGCAGTTCTTC.

V usage is TRBV19 and J usage is TRBJ2-2; D might be TRBD1 (6 bases). The CDR3 totals 14 residues. Germline V gives CDR1 LNHDA, CDR2 SQIVND (reference sequence). The V end lost 8 bases, the J end lost 0 bases, and 10 bases lay between the germline ends. The CDR3 reads CASVSGANTGELFF. CDR3 in DNA: TGTGCCAGTGTTTCAGGGGCGAACACCGGGGAGCTGTTTTTT.

V gene TRBV7-9 combines with J gene TRBJ2-7; 7 nucleotides align to TRBD1. V lost 5 bases, J lost 0 bases, and 10 bases stayed unmatched. CDR3 length: 16 residues. CDR1 and CDR2 (germline): SEHNR, FQNEAQ (reference sequence). The CDR3 DNA sequence: TGTGCCAGCAGCAAACCCACAGGGGCTCGCTCCTACGAGCAGTACTTC. It codes for CASSKPTGARSYEQYF.

This chain links TRBV5-1 with TRBJ2-3, with D possibly TRBD2 on 5 matching bases. Germline lookup yields CDR1 SGHRS and CDR2 YFSETQ. The germline V and J ends were trimmed by 7 bases and 1 base, with 10 bases remaining between them. CDR3 length equals 13 residues. CDR3 sequence reads: CASWVGGTDTQYF. Written as DNA, the CDR3 is TGCGCCAGCTGGGTCGGGGGCACAGATACGCAGTATTTT.

This clone was observed a few times. CDR3 region: CASSYRDRGQYQPQHF. CDR3 DNA sequence: TGTGCCAGCAGCTACAGGGACAGGGGACAATATCAGCCCCAGCATTTT. The rearrangement uses TRBV11-2 and TRBJ1-5; 10 positions match TRBD1. Germline CDR1 SGHAT, CDR2 FQNNGV. The length of the CDR3 is 16 residues. The ends lost 4 bases at V and 5 bases at J; junction bases unmatched: 8.

The chain carries TRBV7-3 and TRBJ2-2; D may be TRBD1 (6 bases). The germline V gene has CDR1 SGHTA and CDR2 FQGTGA. With 5 bases removed from V and 5 bases from J, the gap between germline ends came to 9 bases. There are 13 residues in the CDR3. The CDR3 DNA reads TGTGCCAGCAGCCAGGACAGTACCGGGGAGCTGTTTTTT. Translation: CASSQDSTGELFF.

This chain joins TRBV19 and TRBJ1-5, with TRBD1 matching over 9 bases. The J segment lost 6 bases and the V segment lost 5 bases, leaving 8 bases of the junction unmatched. This CDR3 comprises 15 residues. Per the germline V gene, CDR1 is LNHDA and CDR2 is SQIVND (reference sequence). In DNA, the CDR3 is TGTGCCAGTAGTGTCCGGGACAGGGAATTTCAGCCCCAGCATTTT. It codes for CASSVRDREFQPQHF.

The V call is TRBV30, the J call TRBJ2-1; 13 nucleotides align to TRBD2. V shed 3 bases and J 6 bases; nucleotides not matched to a gene: 8. Per the germline V gene, CDR1 is GTSNPN and CDR2 is SVGIG (reference sequence). There are 16 residues in the CDR3. The CDR3 region is CAWSRTSGRFTNEQFF. The CDR3 nucleotides are TGTGCCTGGAGCCGGACTAGCGGGAGATTTACCAATGAGCAGTTCTTC.

This clone was recorded a few times. Different DNA sequences within this sample yield the same CDR3. The chain uses TRBV7-9 and TRBJ2-1, with D perhaps TRBD1 (5 bases). V shed 6 bases and J shed 2 bases, with 14 bases lying between them. This CDR3 spans 15 amino acids. Germline values: CDR1 SEHNR, CDR2 FQNEAQ (reference sequence). CDR3: CASSLQVGAYNEQFF. Here the CDR3 DNA reads TGTGCCAGCAGTTTACAGGTAGGGGCCTACAATGAGCAGTTCTTC.

The CDR3 nucleotides are TGCAGCGTGAGGGGGGGCGGGAAGGGGGCCTACAATGAGCAGTTCTTC. It translates to CSVRGGGKGAYNEQFF. The chain employs TRBV29-1 and TRBJ2-1, with D possibly TRBD2 on 7 matching bases. Between the trimmed V and J ends, which lost 6 bases and 2 bases, there was a span of 20 bases. The CDR3 runs to 16 residues. CDR1 and CDR2 from the germline V gene are SQVTM and ANQGSEA.

The chain links TRBV19 to TRBJ1-1; D call uncertain. The V end lost 7 bases, the J end lost 2 bases, and 20 bases lay between the germline ends. The CDR3 contains 16 residues. Per germline, CDR1 LNHDA and CDR2 SQIVND (reference sequence). The CDR3 sequence is CASIVPRTGDNTEAFF. The CDR3, as DNA: TGTGCCAGTATAGTCCCGCGGACCGGGGATAACACTGAAGCTTTCTTT.

The chain combines TRBV29-1 with TRBJ2-1, with D hard to call. V lost 1 base and J 7 bases, leaving 20 bases between the germline ends. Germline V gene sequence: CDR1 SQVTM, CDR2 ANQGSEA. This CDR3 is built from 16 residues. The CDR3 reads CSVEVPGLAHYNEQFF. The CDR3 bases are TGCAGCGTTGAAGTTCCGGGTTTGGCACACTATAATGAGCAGTTCTTC.

As to this clone: At one boundary the junction diverges from the germline segment, which might be a read error. The chain joins TRBV5-1 to TRBJ2-1; a possible D gene is TRBD2 (6 bases). The CDR3 covers 14 residues. Germline CDR1 is SGHRS and CDR2 is YFSETQ. CDR3 region: CASSAAGAYNGQFF. The CDR3 bases are TGCGCCAGCAGTGCAGCGGGCGCCTACAATGGGCAGTTCTTC.

The chain is built from TRBV19 and TRBJ1-2; TRBD1 agrees at 11 bases. The V and J ends lost 4 bases and 3 bases, in that order; junction bases with no gene match: 7. Germline-derived CDR1 and CDR2 are LNHDA and SQIVND (reference sequence). CDR3 length equals 16 residues. CDR3 DNA: TGTGCCAGTAGTAGAGGACAGGGGGCGGACCACTATGGCTACACCTTC. Translated, it gives CASSRGQGADHYGYTF. The full variable domain, with the rest looked up from reference TRBV19 and TRBJ1-2, is DGGITQSPKYLFRKEGQNVTLSCEQNLNHDAMYWYRQDPGQGLRLIYYSQIVNDFQKGDIAEGYSVSREKKESFPLTVTSAQKNPTAFYLCASSRGQGADHYGYTFGSGTRLTVV.

This rearrangement joins TRBV5-4 to TRBJ2-6, with 15 nucleotides matching TRBD2. This CDR3 is built from 17 residues. J lost 3 bases, V lost 4 bases, and 2 bases had no gene match. Germline loops: CDR1 SGHNT, CDR2 YYREEE (reference sequence). CDR3 loop: CASSRGLAGGGANVLTF. DNA for the CDR3: TGTGCCAGCAGCCGGGGACTAGCGGGAGGTGGGGCCAACGTCCTGACTTTC.